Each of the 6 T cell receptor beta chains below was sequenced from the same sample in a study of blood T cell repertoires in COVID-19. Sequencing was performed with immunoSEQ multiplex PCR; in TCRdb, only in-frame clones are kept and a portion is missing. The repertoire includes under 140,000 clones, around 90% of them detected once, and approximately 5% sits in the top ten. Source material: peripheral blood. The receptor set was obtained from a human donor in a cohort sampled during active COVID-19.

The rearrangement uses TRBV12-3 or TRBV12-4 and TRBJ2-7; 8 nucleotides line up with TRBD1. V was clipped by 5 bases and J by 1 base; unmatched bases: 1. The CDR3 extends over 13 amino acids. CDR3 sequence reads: CASSRDRSYEQYF. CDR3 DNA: TGTGCCAGCAGTCGGGACAGGTCCTACGAGCAGTACTTC.

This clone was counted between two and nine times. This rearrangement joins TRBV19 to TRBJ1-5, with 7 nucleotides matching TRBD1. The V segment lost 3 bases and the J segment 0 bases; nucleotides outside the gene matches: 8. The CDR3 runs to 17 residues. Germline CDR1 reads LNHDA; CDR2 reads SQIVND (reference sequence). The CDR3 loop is CASSMDRYWVSNQPQHF. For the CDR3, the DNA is TGTGCCAGTAGTATGGACAGGTATTGGGTTAGCAATCAGCCCCAGCATTTT.

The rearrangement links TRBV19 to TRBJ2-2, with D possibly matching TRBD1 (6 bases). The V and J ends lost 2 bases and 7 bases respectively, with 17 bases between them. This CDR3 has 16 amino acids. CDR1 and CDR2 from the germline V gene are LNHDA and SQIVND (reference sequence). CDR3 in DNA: TGTGCCAGTAGTATATCAGGGACAATCCATGGCGGGGAGCTGTTTTTT. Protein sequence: CASSISGTIHGGELFF.

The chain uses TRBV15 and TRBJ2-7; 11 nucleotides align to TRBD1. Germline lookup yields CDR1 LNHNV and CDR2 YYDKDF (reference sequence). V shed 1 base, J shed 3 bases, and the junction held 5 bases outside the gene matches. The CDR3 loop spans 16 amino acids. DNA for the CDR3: TGTGCCACCAGCAGAGGGCCGGGACAGGGGGACTACGAGCAGTACTTC. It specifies CATSRGPGQGDYEQYF.

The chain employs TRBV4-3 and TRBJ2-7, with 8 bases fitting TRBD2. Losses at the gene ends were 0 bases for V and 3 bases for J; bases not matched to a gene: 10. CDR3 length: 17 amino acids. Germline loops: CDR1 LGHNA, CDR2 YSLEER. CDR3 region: CASSQDPVGGGSYEQYF. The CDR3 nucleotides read TGCGCCAGCAGCCAAGACCCGGTCGGGGGGGGAAGCTACGAGCAGTACTTC.

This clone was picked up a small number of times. CDR3 sequence: CASSQGTGQNSPLHF. The CDR3 DNA is TGCGCCAGCAGCCAAGGGACAGGGCAGAATTCACCCCTCCACTTT. The chain combines TRBV4-1 with TRBJ1-6; 8 bases line up with TRBD1. J was trimmed by 7 bases and V by 1 base; bases with no gene match: 3. Germline lookup yields CDR1 MGHRA and CDR2 YSYEKL. CDR3 size: 15 residues.